This T cell receptor (beta chain) was recorded in a study of cytomegalovirus exposure and HLA in healthy donors. Study-level results: In a later analysis, TCR beta V- and J-gene trimming was associated with a missense DCLRE1C variant. Earlier results showed most TCR beta V segments being productive about 87% or about 30% of the time. A later analysis associated 15,000 or so TCR beta sequences with HLA alleles at a 0.05 false discovery rate.

The CDR3 loop spans 15 amino acids. CDR1 is SGHRS and CDR2 is YFSETQ in the germline V gene. 60 Vbeta and 13 Jbeta primers were used in PCR. This table comes from immunoSEQ multiplex PCR, and its TCRdb copy is limited to in-frame clones, with some not included. The table has fewer than 70,000 clones, roughly 68% seen once. With regard to this clone: Its antigen is not identified. One end of the junction does not line up with germline, which may come from a read error.

The chain employs TRBV5-1 and TRBJ2-7; TRBD2 matches 10 bases. Sequencing was carried out using PBMCs. The TCR sequence derives from a woman between 55 and 75 years old in good health and CMV-seropositive. The CDR3 DNA follows: TGCACCAGCAGCGCTGGGACTAGCGTAGCCTACGAGCAGTACTTC. Its translation is CTSSAGTSVAYEQYF.